One sample yielded the 19 T cell receptor beta chains listed below, sequenced in a study of blood T cells in healthy people across ages. It was with a sample-barcoded 5' primer and a J-beta primer mix that a second PCR of roughly 6 to 12 cycles was run. TCRdb re-called the 5' RACE reads with MiXCR, one entry per CDR3 protein. Of around 1,000,000 distinct CDR3 sequences in the sample, more than 30% were seen once. The sample consisted of blood. The receptors originated from a man aged 18 to 29 in good health.

Only a few counts were recorded for this clonotype. This chain uses TRBV2 with TRBJ2-6; no definite D call. The CDR3 has 15 amino acids. Germline values: CDR1 SNHLY, CDR2 FYNNEI. Trimming pared 2 bases from V and 4 bases from J, leaving 9 bases between. The CDR3 protein is CASSENSVGANVLTF. CDR3 in DNA: TGTGCCAGCAGTGAAAACTCGGTCGGGGCCAACGTCCTGACTTTC.

This chain connects TRBV6-1 to TRBJ2-7; either TRBD1 or TRBD2 may supply D (5 bases each). Between the trimmed V and J ends, which lost 5 bases and 0 bases, there was a span of 14 bases. Germline-derived CDR1 and CDR2 are MNHNS and SASEGT. The CDR3 length is 15 residues. The CDR3 coding sequence is TGTGCCAGCAGTTTCATCGGGACGGCCTCCTACGAGCAGTACTTC. Translating gives CASSFIGTASYEQYF.

This clonotype was detected ten times or more. The chain carries TRBV5-1 and TRBJ2-7, with no clear D. Germline V gene data show CDR1 as SGHRS and CDR2 as YFSETQ. Trimming took 1 base from V and 0 from J, leaving 5 bases between them. The length of the CDR3 is 13 residues. CDR3 residues: CASSLSTSYEQYF. The DNA for the CDR3 is TGCGCCAGCAGCTTGAGCACCTCCTACGAGCAGTACTTC.

This clonotype was recorded a few times. V is TRBV5-1 and J is TRBJ1-1, with 8 positions matching TRBD1. Germline assignment: CDR1 SGHRS and CDR2 YFSETQ. This CDR3 is built from 15 residues. The ends lost 3 bases at V and 0 bases at J; junction bases unmatched: 4. CDR3 sequence (DNA): TGCGCCAGCAGCTGGGGACAGGTCATGAACACTGAAGCTTTCTTT. This translates into CASSWGQVMNTEAFF.

This clonotype was seen a few times. The V call is TRBV27, the J call TRBJ2-1; D not certain. The germline gives CDR1 MNHEY, CDR2 SMNVEV (reference sequence). V shed 5 bases and J shed 9 bases, with 11 bases lying between them. The CDR3 is 12 amino acids. CDR3 in amino acids: CASSRERTEQFF. DNA of the CDR3: TGTGCCAGCAGTCGTGAAAGGACTGAGCAGTTCTTC.

The V and J genes are TRBV28 and TRBJ1-5, with TRBD1 identical over 8 bases. The CDR3 is 15 residues long. The V gene's germline CDR1 is MDHEN and CDR2 SYDVKM. Unmatched junction bases numbered 7, after V lost 5 bases and J lost 4 bases. The CDR3 nucleotides read TGTGCCAGCAGTCTCCCGGACAGGGTGAATCAGCCCCAGCATTTT. It yields the protein CASSLPDRVNQPQHF.

This clonotype was recorded many times. The chain carries TRBV6-6 and TRBJ2-5; D not certain. This CDR3 region has 12 residues. Germline lookup yields CDR1 MNHNY and CDR2 SVGAGI (reference sequence). V was shortened by 0 bases and J by 5 bases, with 4 bases between the two germline ends. CDR3: CASSYSSETQYF. As DNA, the CDR3 is TGTGCCAGCAGTTACTCGAGCGAGACCCAGTACTTC.

This chain connects TRBV11-1 to TRBJ2-3, with D maybe TRBD2 (6 bases). With 1 base removed from V and 4 bases from J, the gap between germline ends came to 12 bases. Looked up from germline, CDR1 is SGHAT and CDR2 is FQDESV (reference sequence). The CDR3 extends over 15 amino acids. The CDR3 coding sequence is TGTGCCAGCAGCTTAGGTGGTTCGGGGGCAGATACGCAGTATTTT. Translation gives CASSLGGSGADTQYF.

This clonotype was observed a handful of times. The V call is TRBV7-2, the J call TRBJ1-6, with D possibly matching TRBD1 (5 bases). CDR1 and CDR2 from the germline V gene are SGHTA and FQGNSA. The CDR3 has 16 residues. Trimming left V 5 bases short and J 7 bases short, with 18 bases between. The CDR3 DNA follows: TGTGCCAGCAGCCCGGCCGGGACTCTACTCAATTCACCCCTCCACTTT. This codes for CASSPAGTLLNSPLHF.

CDR3 loop: CASSQVDVGPDGYTF. CDR3 DNA: TGCGCCAGCAGCCAAGTAGACGTCGGGCCCGATGGCTACACCTTC. The V gene is TRBV4-1, the J gene TRBJ1-2; no clear D gene. Trimming cost V 1 base and J 6 bases, with 15 bases left between them. The CDR3 runs to 15 residues. CDR1 is MGHRA, CDR2 YSYEKL, per germline.

This clonotype was found once. V and J are TRBV3-1 and TRBJ1-6; 7 bases fit TRBD1. The CDR3 totals 15 residues. Germline V CDR1 and CDR2: LGHDT, YNNKEL (reference sequence). The V and J ends lost 0 bases and 11 bases, in that order; junction bases with no gene match: 7. The CDR3 sequence is CASSQERQGKTPLHF. The CDR3 DNA follows: TGTGCCAGCAGCCAAGAACGACAGGGAAAGACACCCCTCCACTTT. Variable domain in full (rest from reference TRBV3-1 and TRBJ1-6): DTAVSQTPKYLVTQMGNDKSIKCEQNLGHDTMYWYKQDSKKFLKIMFSYNNKELIINETVPNRFSPKSPDKAHLNLHINSLELGDSAVYFCASSQERQGKTPLHFGNGTRLTVT.

In this sample, this clonotype turned up a few times. J is TRBJ1-1 and V is TRBV18; TRBD1 might be the D (6 bases). Trimming stripped 2 bases from V and 7 bases from J, with 14 bases between. This CDR3 region has 14 residues. CDR1 and CDR2 (germline): KGHSH, LQKENI. CDR3 DNA sequence: TGTGCCAGCTCACCATCAGGGGTCGGGTATGAAGCTTTCTTT. This codes for CASSPSGVGYEAFF.

This clonotype was counted many times. The CDR3 DNA reads TGTGCCAGCAGCCCTACTAGTAGCGGGGTCTTCGGAGGGGCCAAAAACATTCAGTACTTC. The encoded protein is CASSPTSSGVFGGAKNIQYF. The chain uses TRBV3-1 and TRBJ2-4; TRBD2 matches at 8 bases. CDR1 is LGHDT and CDR2 is YNNKEL in the germline V gene (reference sequence). CDR3 size: 20 residues. V lost 4 bases, J lost 1 base, and 18 bases stayed unmatched.

The chain combines TRBV11-1 with TRBJ1-2; perhaps TRBD1 as D (5 bases). Germline values: CDR1 SGHAT, CDR2 FQDESV (reference sequence). The CDR3 loop spans 16 amino acids. Trimming left V 5 bases short and J 5 bases short, with 21 bases between. Written as DNA, the CDR3 is TGTGCCAGCAGCGGCACCCTCGTTGAGGGGAGTTATGGCTACACCTTC. Translating it yields CASSGTLVEGSYGYTF.

This chain joins TRBV14 and TRBJ1-2; D call uncertain. Germline V lookup: CDR1 SGHDN, CDR2 FVKESK. This CDR3 is built from 16 residues. V dropped 0 bases and J dropped 1 base, with 12 bases sitting between them. CDR3 residues: CASSQEGRFLNYGYTF. For the CDR3, the DNA is TGTGCCAGCAGCCAAGAAGGGAGATTTCTTAACTATGGCTACACCTTC.

This clonotype was seen a handful of times. The gene calls are TRBV20-1 and TRBJ1-1, with a tentative D call TRBD1 (6 bases). The CDR3 sequence is 15 residues long. Trimming cost V 4 bases and J 3 bases, with 18 bases left between them. Germline values: CDR1 DFQATT, CDR2 SNEGSKA (reference sequence). The CDR3 DNA follows: TGCAGTGCTACCAGAGGTCTCCAGGGGTACACTGAAGCTTTCTTT. Amino acid sequence: CSATRGLQGYTEAFF.

The V and J genes are TRBV11-2 and TRBJ2-3, with 8 positions matching TRBD2. Germline V lookup: CDR1 SGHAT, CDR2 FQNNGV. The CDR3 sequence is 16 residues long. V shed 0 bases and J 3 bases; nucleotides not matched to a gene: 5. CDR3: CASSLEVAGGTDTQYF. Here the CDR3 DNA reads TGTGCCAGCAGCTTAGAGGTGGCGGGGGGTACAGATACGCAGTATTTT.

V is TRBV20-1 and J is TRBJ1-2; no reliable D call. The CDR3 runs to 9 residues. Germline CDR1 and CDR2: DFQATT and SNEGSKA (reference sequence). Trimming stripped 4 bases from V and 6 bases from J, with 3 bases between. Here the CDR3 reads CSATDGYTF. In DNA form, the CDR3 reads TGCAGTGCTACCGATGGCTACACCTTC.

The chain combines TRBV4-2 with TRBJ2-2; D unclear. The V and J ends lost 4 bases and 6 bases respectively, with 12 bases between them. This CDR3 region has 14 residues. The germline V gene has CDR1 LGHNA and CDR2 YNFKEQ. The chain's CDR3 is CASSPVWAAGELFF. The CDR3 nucleotides read TGTGCCAGCAGCCCTGTTTGGGCCGCCGGGGAGCTGTTTTTT.